This T cell receptor beta chain is from a study of ipilimumab plus nivolumab after autologous stem cell transplantation (dated by TCRdb to the early 2020s). General notes on the study: The median number of doses that trial patients received was about five for ipilimumab and fewer than ten for nivolumab. The trial enrolled patients with high-risk diffuse large B cell lymphoma, mature T cell lymphoma, or multiple myeloma undergoing autologous transplant. The intent-to-treat population of the trial consisted of 30 to 35 patients.

Findings and caveats that apply to the study as a whole: Combined checkpoint inhibition as post-transplant consolidation was concluded by the authors to appear tolerable. Per the authors, a biologic rationale for further study of the post-transplant checkpoint inhibition approach was offered by T cell receptor repertoire, regulatory T cell phenotype and gut microbiota profiles.

Checkpoint therapy was initiated 14 to 28 days after autologous transplant, and ipilimumab was administered at 1 mg/kg intravenously on day 1 of selected weeks. The nivolumab dose was 3 mg/kg intravenously, delivered on day 1 of weeks 1, 4, 7, 10, and every two weeks through week 26. This Phase Ib clinical trial tested ipilimumab plus nivolumab, a combined checkpoint inhibition, as consolidation after autologous stem cell transplantation. Comment on this clone: Its antigen specificity is not known. Within one base of it there is no much larger clone, and no base qualities were kept.

Libraries were constructed by the immunoSEQ multiplex PCR assay. Imported from immuneACCESS, the table was reduced by TCRdb to in-frame sequences with V and J called. These copies leave out some clones; in studies compared against another copy, an unresolved V gene accounts for under half, and the cause of the remainder is not known. This sample gives almost 15,000 clones in total; around 74% of them show up just once. Jointly, the top ten make up 8% to 13% of the sample. For CDR1 and CDR2, the germline V gene lists MRHNA and SNTAGT. The CDR3 sequence holds 14 residues, the cysteine and phenylalanine included. The read is trimmed to its CDR3 DNA, 42 bases read in frame from base 1. Trimming takes 9 bases from V and 6 bases from J, and the germline ends sit 18 bases apart.

This receptor was obtained from a male donor with primary mediastinal lymphoma. This specimen was PBMCs, taken in a trial of ipilimumab plus nivolumab as post-transplant consolidation. The chain links TRBV6-4 with TRBJ2-1, with the D call tentatively TRBD1 or TRBD2, each fitting 5 bases. The CDR3 in this case is CASGASGEFNEQFF. The DNA sequence is given as TGTGCCAGTGGGGCGAGCGGAGAGTTCAATGAGCAGTTCTTC.